This T cell receptor (beta chain) emerged from a study of blood T cell repertoires in COVID-19. Study-wide background: The study drew acute and convalescent COVID-19 samples from the United States, Italy and Spain. T cells, B-cell-depleted T cells, or PBMCs supplied cDNA or gDNA.

Authors' processing steps: For nucleated cells, counts were estimated from reference gene primer amplification. The data were produced by immunoSEQ multiplex PCR, yet TCRdb's version contains in-frame clones alone and is incomplete. The DNA was the basis for D and trimming; V, J and clone size are from that table. There are under 300,000 clones in the sample; approximately 90% occur only once, and 0.95% to 1% lies in the top ten. The V gene end was trimmed by 0 bases and the J gene end by 2 bases; junction bases not matched to a gene: 5. CDR1 and CDR2 (germline): MGHRA, YSYEKL. The CDR3 loop spans 17 amino acids.

Sequenced sample: peripheral blood. This receptor was identified in a woman in her thirties or forties who had recovered from COVID-19. The rearrangement uses TRBV4-1 and TRBJ2-3; 10 nucleotides agree with TRBD2. CDR3 amino acids: CASSQEPGLADTDTQYF. CDR3 in DNA: TGCGCCAGCAGCCAAGAGCCCGGACTAGCGGACACAGATACGCAGTATTTT.